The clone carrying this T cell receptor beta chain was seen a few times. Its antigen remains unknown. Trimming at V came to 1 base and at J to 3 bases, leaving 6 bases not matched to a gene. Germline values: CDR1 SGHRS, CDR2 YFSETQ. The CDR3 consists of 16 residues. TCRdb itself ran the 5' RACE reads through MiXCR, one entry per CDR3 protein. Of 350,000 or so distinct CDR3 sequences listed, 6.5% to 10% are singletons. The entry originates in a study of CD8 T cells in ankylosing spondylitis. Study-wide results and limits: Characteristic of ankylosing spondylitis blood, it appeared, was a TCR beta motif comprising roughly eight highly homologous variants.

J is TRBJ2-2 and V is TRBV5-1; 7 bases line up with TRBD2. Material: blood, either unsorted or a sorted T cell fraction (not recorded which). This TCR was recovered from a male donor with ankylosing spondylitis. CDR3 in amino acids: CASSLRGRGHTGELFF. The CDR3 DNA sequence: TGCGCCAGCAGCTTGCGTGGGAGGGGCCACACCGGGGAGCTGTTTTTT.